The 6 T cell receptor beta chains below all came from one sample that was sequenced in a study of blood T cells in healthy people across ages. A J-beta primer mix and a sample-barcoded 5' primer were used in a second PCR of about 6 to 12 cycles. In TCRdb, the 5' RACE reads were re-called with MiXCR into one record per CDR3 protein. This sample has roughly 1.5 million distinct CDR3 sequences, with less than 45% found just once. Source material: blood. The receptors were sampled from a woman aged 18-35 years in good health.

Only a few counts were recorded for this clonotype. This sequence joins TRBV29-1 and TRBJ2-1; 7 bases line up with TRBD1. Germline V gene data show CDR1 as SQVTM and CDR2 as ANQGSEA. The CDR3 extends over 12 amino acids. Trimming removed 3 bases from V and 9 bases from J; junction bases left unmatched: 5. For the CDR3, the DNA is TGCAGCGTTGAGCGTGACAGGGTTGAGCAGTTCTTC. Translated, it gives CSVERDRVEQFF.

The chain recombines TRBV4-3 with TRBJ1-2; D uncertain. The V end was cut by 0 bases, the J end by 6 bases, with 17 bases between. CDR1 is LGHNA, CDR2 YSLEER, per germline. This CDR3 is built from 16 residues. This CDR3 reads CASSQDRAGPGDGYTF. Here the CDR3 DNA reads TGCGCCAGCAGCCAAGATCGGGCCGGGCCCGGAGATGGCTACACCTTC.

The chain couples TRBV7-9 to TRBJ2-6; 14 bases line up with TRBD2. CDR1 SEHNR and CDR2 FQNEAQ come from the germline V gene (reference sequence). The CDR3 is 19 amino acids. The J segment lost 7 bases and the V segment lost 4 bases, leaving 12 bases of the junction unmatched. CDR3: CASSSSGTSGGLSANVLTF. The CDR3 bases are TGTGCCAGCAGCTCCTCGGGGACTAGCGGGGGCCTATCTGCCAACGTCCTGACTTTC.

This clonotype was detected a few times. The rearrangement joins TRBV11-2 to TRBJ2-7; 9 nucleotides match TRBD2. The CDR3 is made up of 18 amino acids. Per the germline V gene, CDR1 is SGHAT and CDR2 is FQNNGV. V dropped 9 bases and J dropped 2; count of bases not matched to a gene: 20. CDR3 region: CASSPISRRGGLPYEQYF. The CDR3 DNA reads as TGTGCCAGTAGCCCCATATCGAGGCGGGGGGGTCTTCCCTACGAGCAGTACTTC.

The chain has TRBV20-1 and TRBJ1-1, with 8 bases matching TRBD1. Losses at the gene ends were 3 bases for V and 5 bases for J; bases not matched to a gene: 5. In germline, CDR1 is DFQATT, CDR2 SNEGSKA (reference sequence). This CDR3 has 13 residues. The DNA for the CDR3 is TGCAGTGCTAGGGGACAGGCGAGTACTGAAGCTTTCTTT. It yields the protein CSARGQASTEAFF.

The chain carries TRBV7-8 and TRBJ2-7, with D uncertain. V lost 4 bases and J 2 bases, leaving 9 bases between the germline ends. CDR1 and CDR2 from the germline V gene are SGHVS and FQNEAQ. This CDR3 has 13 amino acids. The CDR3 is CASSSRITYEQYF. The CDR3 DNA is TGTGCCAGCAGCTCGAGAATTACCTACGAGCAGTACTTC.